This TCR beta chain was captured by sequencing in a study of T cells in Graves' hyperthyroidism and ophthalmopathy. TCR beta CDR3 sequences were amplified from RNA transcripts. The HTBI primer set drove a first-round RT-PCR of the TCR CDR3. TCRdb re-analysed the multiplex PCR reads in MiXCR, keeping a single row per CDR3 protein. This sample carries approximately 630,000 distinct CDR3 sequences, 15% to 20% of them seen once, and the ten largest clones take 3.8%. In regard to this clonotype: The target antigen is unknown.

Study observations and caveats: Most clonotypes that expanded in the thyroid above 0.001 also showed up in blood.

The sample consisted of blood. The clonotype originates from a woman aged 25 to 39 with Graves' hyperthyroidism.

This chain's CDR3 is CASSERPRARADTQYF. In DNA, the CDR3 is TGTGCCAGCAGTGAACGGCCTCGGGCTCGAGCAGATACGCAGTATTTT. The genes are TRBV6-1 and TRBJ2-3; D is unresolved. The germline CDR1 and CDR2 sequences are MNHNS and SASEGT. V lost 2 bases and J 4 bases, leaving 16 bases between the germline ends. CDR3 length equals 16 residues.